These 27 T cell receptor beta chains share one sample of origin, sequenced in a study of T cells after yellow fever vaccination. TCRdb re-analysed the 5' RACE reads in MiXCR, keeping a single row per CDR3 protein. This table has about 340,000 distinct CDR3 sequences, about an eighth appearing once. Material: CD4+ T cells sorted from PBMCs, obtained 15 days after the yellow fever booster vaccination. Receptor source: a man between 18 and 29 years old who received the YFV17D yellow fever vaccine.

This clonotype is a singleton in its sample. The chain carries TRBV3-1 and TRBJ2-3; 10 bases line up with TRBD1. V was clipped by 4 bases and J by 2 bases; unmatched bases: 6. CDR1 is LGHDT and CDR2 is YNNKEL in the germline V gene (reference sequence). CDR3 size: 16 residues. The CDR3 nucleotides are TGTGCCAGCAGCCCTTGGACAGGGGGAAACACAGATACGCAGTATTTT. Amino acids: CASSPWTGGNTDTQYF.

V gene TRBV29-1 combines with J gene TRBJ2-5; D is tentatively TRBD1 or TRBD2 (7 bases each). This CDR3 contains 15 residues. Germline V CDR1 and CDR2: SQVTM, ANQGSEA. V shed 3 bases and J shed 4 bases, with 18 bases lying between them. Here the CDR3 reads CSVDSQGGTLETQYF. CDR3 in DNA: TGCAGCGTTGATAGTCAGGGGGGGACCCTAGAGACCCAGTACTTC.

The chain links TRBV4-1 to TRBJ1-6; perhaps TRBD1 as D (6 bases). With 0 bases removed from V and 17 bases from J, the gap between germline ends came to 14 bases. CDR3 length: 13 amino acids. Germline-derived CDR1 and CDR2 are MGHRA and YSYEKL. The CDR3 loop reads CASSQDGTRAVHF. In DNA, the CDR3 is TGCGCCAGCAGCCAAGACGGGACACGGGCAGTCCACTTT.

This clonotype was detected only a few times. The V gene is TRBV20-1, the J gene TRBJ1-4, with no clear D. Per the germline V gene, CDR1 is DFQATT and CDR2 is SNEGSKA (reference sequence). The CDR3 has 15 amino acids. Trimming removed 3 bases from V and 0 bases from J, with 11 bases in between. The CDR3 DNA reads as TGCAGTGCTAGCGAGACACTCGCAACTAATGAAAAACTGTTTTTT. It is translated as CSASETLATNEKLFF.

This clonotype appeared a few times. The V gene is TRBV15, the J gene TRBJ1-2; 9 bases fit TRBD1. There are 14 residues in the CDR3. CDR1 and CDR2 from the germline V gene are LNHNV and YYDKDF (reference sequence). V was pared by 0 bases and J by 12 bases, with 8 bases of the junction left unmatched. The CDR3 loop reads CATSRDRDRGVHTF. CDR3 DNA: TGTGCCACCAGCAGAGATCGAGACAGGGGGGTTCACACCTTC.

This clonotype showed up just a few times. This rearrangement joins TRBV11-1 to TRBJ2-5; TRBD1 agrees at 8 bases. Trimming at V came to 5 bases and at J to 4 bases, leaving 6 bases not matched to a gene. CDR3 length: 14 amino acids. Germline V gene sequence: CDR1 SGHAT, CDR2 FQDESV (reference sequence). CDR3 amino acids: CASSLTGQGETQYF. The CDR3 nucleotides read TGTGCCAGCAGCCTTACTGGACAGGGAGAGACCCAGTACTTC.

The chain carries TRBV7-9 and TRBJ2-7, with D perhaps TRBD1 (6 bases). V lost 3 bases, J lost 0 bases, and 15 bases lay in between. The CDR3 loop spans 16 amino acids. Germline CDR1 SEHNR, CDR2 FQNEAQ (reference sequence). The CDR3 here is CASSLPNDRYSYEQYF. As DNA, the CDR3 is TGTGCCAGCAGCTTGCCGAACGACAGGTACTCCTACGAGCAGTACTTC.

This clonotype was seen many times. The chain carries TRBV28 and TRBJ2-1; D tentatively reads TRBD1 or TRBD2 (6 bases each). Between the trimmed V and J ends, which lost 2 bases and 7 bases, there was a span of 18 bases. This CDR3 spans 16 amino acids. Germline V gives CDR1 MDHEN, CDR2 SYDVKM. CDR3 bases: TGTGCCAGCAGTTTACCCACCGGCAGGGGAGGTAATGAGCAGTTCTTC. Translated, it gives CASSLPTGRGGNEQFF.

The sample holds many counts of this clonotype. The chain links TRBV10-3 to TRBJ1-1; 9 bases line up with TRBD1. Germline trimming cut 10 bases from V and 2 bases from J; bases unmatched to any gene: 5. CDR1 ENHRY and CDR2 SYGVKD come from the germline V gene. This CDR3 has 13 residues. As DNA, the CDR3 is TGTGCCACACTGGACAGGGGAAACACTGAAGCTTTCTTT. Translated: CATLDRGNTEAFF.

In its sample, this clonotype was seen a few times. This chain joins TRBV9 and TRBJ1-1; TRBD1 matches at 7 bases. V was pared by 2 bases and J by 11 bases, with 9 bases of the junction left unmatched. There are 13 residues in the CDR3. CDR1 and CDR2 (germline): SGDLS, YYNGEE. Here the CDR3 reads CASSVGGGAGAFF. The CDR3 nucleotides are TGTGCCAGCAGCGTGGGAGGGGGCGCCGGGGCTTTCTTT.

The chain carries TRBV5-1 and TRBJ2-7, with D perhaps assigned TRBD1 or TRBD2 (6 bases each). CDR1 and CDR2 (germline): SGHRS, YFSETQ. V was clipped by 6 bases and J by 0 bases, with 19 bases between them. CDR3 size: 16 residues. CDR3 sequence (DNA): TGCGCCAGCAACCCCCGGGGGCGCGGGGCCTCCTACGAGCAGTACTTC. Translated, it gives CASNPRGRGASYEQYF. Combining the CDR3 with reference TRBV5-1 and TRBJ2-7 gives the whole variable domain KAGVTQTPRYLIKTRGQQVTLSCSPISGHRSVSWYQQTPGQGLQFLFEYFSETQRNKGNFPGRFSGRQFSNSRSEMNVSTLELGDSALYLCASNPRGRGASYEQYFGPGTRLTVT.

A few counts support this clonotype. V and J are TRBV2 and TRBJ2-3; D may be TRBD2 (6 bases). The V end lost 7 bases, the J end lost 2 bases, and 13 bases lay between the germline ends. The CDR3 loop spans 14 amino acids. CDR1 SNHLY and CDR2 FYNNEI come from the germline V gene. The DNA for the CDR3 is TGTGCCAGCATTGTGGGCGGGGTCACAGATACGCAGTATTTT. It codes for CASIVGGVTDTQYF.

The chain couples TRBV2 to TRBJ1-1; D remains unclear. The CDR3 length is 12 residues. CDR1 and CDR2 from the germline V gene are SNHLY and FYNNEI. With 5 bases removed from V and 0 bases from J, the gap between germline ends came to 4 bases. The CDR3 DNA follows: TGTGCCAGCAGTACAGTGAACACTGAAGCTTTCTTT. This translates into CASSTVNTEAFF. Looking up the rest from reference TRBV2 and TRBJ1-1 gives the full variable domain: EPEVTQTPSHQVTQMGQEVILRCVPISNHLYFYWYRQILGQKVEFLVSFYNNEISEKSEIFDDQFSVERPDGSNFTLKIRSTKLEDSAMYFCASSTVNTEAFFGQGTRLTVV.

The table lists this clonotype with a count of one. The CDR3 DNA reads TGTGCCAGCAGTCGCAACAGGGTAGGCGAGCAGTACTTC. It yields the protein CASSRNRVGEQYF. The chain carries TRBV6-6 and TRBJ2-7, with a possible D match to TRBD1 (6 bases). The germline V and J ends were trimmed by 5 bases and 6 bases, with 14 bases remaining between them. There are 13 residues in the CDR3. Germline V gives CDR1 MNHNY, CDR2 SVGAGI (reference sequence).

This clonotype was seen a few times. The CDR3 bases are TGTGCCAGCAGACAGACAGGGAACAATGAGCAGTTCTTC. Translated: CASRQTGNNEQFF. The chain couples TRBV6-2 or TRBV6-3 to TRBJ2-1; 7 bases align to TRBD1. The V segment lost 6 bases and the J segment 5 bases; nucleotides outside the gene matches: 4. Looked up from germline, CDR1 is MNHEY and CDR2 is SVGEGT. This CDR3 region has 13 residues.

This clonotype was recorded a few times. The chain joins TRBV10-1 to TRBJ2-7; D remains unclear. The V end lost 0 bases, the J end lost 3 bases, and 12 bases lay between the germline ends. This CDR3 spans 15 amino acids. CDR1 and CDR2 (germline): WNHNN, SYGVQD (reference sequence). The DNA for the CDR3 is TGCGCCAGCAGTGAGTCGAACCTTGGAATCTACGAGCAGTACTTC. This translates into CASSESNLGIYEQYF.

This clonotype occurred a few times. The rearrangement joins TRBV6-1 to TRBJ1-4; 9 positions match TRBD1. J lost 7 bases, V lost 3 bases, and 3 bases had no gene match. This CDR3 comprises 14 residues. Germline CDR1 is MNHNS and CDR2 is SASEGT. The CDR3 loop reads CASSEGQGGEKLFF. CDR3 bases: TGTGCCAGCAGTGAGGGACAGGGAGGTGAAAAACTGTTTTTT.

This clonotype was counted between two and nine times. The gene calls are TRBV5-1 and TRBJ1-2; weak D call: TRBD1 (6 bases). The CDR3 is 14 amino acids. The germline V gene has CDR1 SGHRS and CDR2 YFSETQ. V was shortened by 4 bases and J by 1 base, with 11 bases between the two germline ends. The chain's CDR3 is CASSATQGNYGYTF. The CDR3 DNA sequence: TGCGCCAGCAGCGCAACACAGGGTAACTATGGCTACACCTTC.

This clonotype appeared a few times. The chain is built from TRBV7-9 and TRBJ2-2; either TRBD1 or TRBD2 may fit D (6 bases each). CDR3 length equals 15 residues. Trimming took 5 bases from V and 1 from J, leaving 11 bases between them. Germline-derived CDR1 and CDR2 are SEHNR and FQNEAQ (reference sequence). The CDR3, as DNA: TGTGCCAGCAGCCCCAGGGGAGGGAACACCGGGGAGCTGTTTTTT. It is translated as CASSPRGGNTGELFF.

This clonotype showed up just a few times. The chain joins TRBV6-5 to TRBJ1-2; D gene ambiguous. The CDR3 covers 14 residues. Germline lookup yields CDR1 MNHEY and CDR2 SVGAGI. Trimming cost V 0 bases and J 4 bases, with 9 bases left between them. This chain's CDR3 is CASSYSGGVYGYTF. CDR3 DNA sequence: TGTGCCAGCAGTTACTCGGGTGGGGTCTATGGCTACACCTTC.

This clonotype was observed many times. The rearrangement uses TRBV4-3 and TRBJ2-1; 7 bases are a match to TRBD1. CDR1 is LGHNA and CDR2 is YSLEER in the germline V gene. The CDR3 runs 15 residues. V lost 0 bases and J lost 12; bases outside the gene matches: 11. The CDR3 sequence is CASSQDSGTEVGQFF. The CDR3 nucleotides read TGCGCCAGCAGCCAAGATTCCGGGACAGAGGTTGGGCAGTTCTTC.

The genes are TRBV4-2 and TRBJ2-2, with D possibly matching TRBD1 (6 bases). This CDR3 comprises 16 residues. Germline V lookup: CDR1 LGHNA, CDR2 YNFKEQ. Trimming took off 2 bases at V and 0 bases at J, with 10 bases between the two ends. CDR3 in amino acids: CASSQLQGANTGELFF. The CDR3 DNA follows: TGTGCCAGCAGCCAACTACAGGGCGCGAACACCGGGGAGCTGTTTTTT.

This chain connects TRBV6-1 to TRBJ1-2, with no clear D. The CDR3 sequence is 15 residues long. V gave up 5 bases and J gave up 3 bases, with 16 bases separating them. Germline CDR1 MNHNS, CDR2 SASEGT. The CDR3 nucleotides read TGTGCCAGCAGTTCCCCGGAGGGTGGCGACTATGGCTACACCTTC. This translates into CASSSPEGGDYGYTF.

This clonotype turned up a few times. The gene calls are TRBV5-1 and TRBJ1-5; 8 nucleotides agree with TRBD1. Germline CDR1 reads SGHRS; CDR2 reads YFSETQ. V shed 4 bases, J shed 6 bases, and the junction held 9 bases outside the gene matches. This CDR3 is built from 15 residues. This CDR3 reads CASSLEAGGGQPQHF. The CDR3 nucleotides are TGCGCCAGCAGCCTGGAGGCAGGGGGCGGTCAGCCCCAGCATTTT.

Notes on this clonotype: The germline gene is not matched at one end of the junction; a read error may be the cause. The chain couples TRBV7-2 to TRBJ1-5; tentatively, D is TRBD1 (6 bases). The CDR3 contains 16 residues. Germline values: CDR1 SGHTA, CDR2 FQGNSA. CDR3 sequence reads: CASTLMGPGGGQPQHF. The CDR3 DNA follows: TGTGCCAGCACCTTAATGGGGCCCGGGGGCGGCCAGCCCCAGCATTTT.

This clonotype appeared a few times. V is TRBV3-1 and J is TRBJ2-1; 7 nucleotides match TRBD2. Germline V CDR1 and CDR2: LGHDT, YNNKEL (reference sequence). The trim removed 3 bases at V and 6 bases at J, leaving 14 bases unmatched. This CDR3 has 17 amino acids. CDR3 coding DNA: TGTGCCAGCAGCCAGTCCTATGAAGCGGGGAGTGGCAATGAGCAGTTCTTC. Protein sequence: CASSQSYEAGSGNEQFF.

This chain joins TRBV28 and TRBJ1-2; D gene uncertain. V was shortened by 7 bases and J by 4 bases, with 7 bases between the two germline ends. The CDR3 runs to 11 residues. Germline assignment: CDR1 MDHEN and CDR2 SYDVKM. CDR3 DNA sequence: TGTGCCAGCACGTCCTCCTATGGCTACACCTTC. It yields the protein CASTSSYGYTF.